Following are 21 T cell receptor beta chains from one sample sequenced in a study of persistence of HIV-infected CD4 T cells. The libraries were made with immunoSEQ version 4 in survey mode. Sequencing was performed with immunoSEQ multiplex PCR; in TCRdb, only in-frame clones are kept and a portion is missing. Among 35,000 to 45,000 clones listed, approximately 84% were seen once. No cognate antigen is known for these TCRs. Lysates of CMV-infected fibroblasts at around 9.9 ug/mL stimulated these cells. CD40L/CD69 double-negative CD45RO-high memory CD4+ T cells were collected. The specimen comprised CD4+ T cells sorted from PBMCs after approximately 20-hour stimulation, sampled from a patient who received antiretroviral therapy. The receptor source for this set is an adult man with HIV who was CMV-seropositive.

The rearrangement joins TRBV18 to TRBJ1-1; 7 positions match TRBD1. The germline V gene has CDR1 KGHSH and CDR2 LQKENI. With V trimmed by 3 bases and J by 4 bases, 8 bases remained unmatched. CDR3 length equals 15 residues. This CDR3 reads CASSPTGTSGTEAFF. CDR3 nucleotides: TGTGCCAGCTCACCGACAGGGACGAGCGGCACTGAAGCTTTCTTT.

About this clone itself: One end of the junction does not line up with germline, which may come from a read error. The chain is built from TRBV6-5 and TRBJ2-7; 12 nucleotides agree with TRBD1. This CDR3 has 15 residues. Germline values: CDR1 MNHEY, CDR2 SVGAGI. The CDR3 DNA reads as TGTGCCAGCAGTTACGGTATGGGGACAGGGGGCCCCGGAAACTTC. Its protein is CASSYGMGTGGPGNF.

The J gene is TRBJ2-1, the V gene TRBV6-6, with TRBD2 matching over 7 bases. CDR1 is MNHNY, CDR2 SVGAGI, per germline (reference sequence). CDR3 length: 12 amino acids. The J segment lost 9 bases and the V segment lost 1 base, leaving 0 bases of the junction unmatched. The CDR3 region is CASSYWEGEQFF. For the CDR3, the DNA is TGTGCCAGCAGTTACTGGGAGGGTGAGCAGTTCTTC.

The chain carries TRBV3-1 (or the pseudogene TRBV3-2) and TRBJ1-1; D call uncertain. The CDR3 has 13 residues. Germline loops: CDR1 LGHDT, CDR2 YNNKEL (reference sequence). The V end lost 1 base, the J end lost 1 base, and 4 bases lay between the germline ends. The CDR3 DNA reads TGTGCCAGCAGCCAAGTATGGAACACTGAAGCTTTCTTT. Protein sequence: CASSQVWNTEAFF.

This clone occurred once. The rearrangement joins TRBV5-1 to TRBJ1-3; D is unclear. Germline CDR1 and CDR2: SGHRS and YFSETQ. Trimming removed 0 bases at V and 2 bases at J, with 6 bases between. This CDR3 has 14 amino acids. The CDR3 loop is CASSLEGPGNTIYF. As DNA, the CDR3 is TGCGCCAGCAGCTTGGAGGGTCCTGGAAACACCATATATTTT.

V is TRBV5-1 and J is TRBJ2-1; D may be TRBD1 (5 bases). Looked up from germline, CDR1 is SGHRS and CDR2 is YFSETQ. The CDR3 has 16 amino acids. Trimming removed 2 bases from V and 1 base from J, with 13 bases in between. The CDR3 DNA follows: TGCGCCAGCAGCTTTGGGTGGACAAGGTCCTACAATGAGCAGTTCTTC. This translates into CASSFGWTRSYNEQFF.

The DNA of the CDR3 is TGCGCCAGCAGTAATACAGGGAAAGAGACCCAGTACTTC. Its translation: CASSNTGKETQYF. The rearrangement uses TRBV5-1 and TRBJ2-5, with D tentatively TRBD1 (6 bases). CDR1 and CDR2 from the germline V gene are SGHRS and YFSETQ. V shed 5 bases and J shed 3 bases, with 11 bases lying between them. The CDR3 covers 13 residues.

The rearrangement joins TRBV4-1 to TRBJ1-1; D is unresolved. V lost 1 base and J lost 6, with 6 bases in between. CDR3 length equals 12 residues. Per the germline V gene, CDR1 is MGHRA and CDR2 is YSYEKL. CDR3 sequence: CASSQAGSEAFF. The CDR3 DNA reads TGCGCCAGCAGCCAAGCGGGGTCTGAAGCTTTCTTT.

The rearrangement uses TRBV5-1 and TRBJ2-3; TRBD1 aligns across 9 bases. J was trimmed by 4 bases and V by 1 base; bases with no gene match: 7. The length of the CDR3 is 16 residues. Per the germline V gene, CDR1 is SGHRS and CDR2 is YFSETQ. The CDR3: CASSLFGQGFSDTQYF. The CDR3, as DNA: TGCGCCAGCAGCTTGTTTGGACAGGGGTTCTCAGATACGCAGTATTTT. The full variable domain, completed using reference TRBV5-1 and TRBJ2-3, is KAGVTQTPRYLIKTRGQQVTLSCSPISGHRSVSWYQQTPGQGLQFLFEYFSETQRNKGNFPGRFSGRQFSNSRSEMNVSTLELGDSALYLCASSLFGQGFSDTQYFGPGTRLTVL.

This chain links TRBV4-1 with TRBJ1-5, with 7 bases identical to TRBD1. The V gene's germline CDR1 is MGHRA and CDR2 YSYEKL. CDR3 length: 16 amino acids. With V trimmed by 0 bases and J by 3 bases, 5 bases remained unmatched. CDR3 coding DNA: TGCGCCAGCAGCCAAGATCCGACAGGGTACAATCAGCCCCAGCATTTT. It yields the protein CASSQDPTGYNQPQHF.

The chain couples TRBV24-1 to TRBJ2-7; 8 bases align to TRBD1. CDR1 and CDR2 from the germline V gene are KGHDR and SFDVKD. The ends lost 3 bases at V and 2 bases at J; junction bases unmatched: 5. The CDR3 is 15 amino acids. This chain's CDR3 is CATSDTGQAPYEQYF. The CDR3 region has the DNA TGTGCCACCAGTGATACGGGACAGGCCCCCTACGAGCAGTACTTC.

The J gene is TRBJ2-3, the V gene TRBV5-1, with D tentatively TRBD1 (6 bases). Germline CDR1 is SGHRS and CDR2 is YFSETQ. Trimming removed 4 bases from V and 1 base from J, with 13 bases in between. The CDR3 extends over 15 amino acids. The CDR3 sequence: CASSPGGRGTDTQYF. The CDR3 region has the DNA TGCGCCAGCAGCCCTGGGGGCAGAGGCACAGATACGCAGTATTTT.

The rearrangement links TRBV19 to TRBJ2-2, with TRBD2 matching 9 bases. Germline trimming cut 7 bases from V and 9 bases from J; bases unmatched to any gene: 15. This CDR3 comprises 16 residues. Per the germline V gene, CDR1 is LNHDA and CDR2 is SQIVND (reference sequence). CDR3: CASTRREGSPARELFF. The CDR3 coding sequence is TGTGCCAGTACCCGGCGGGAGGGCTCACCGGCCCGGGAGCTGTTTTTT.

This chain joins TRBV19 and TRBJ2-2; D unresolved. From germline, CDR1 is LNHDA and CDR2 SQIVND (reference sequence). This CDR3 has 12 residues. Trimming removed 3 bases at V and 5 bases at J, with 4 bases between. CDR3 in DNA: TGTGCCAGTAGTATGCCGACCGGGGAGCTGTTTTTT. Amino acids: CASSMPTGELFF.

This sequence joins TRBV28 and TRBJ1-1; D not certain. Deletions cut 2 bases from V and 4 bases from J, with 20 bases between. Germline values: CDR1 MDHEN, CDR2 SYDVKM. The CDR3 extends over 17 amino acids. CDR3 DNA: TGTGCCAGCAGTTTACCGGCCTTAGGGTGGCGGTTCACTGAAGCTTTCTTT. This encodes CASSLPALGWRFTEAFF.

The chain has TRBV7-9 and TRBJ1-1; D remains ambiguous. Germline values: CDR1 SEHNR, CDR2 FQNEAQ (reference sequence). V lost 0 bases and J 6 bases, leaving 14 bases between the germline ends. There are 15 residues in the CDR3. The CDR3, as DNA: TGTGCCAGCAGCTTAGCGGCGGCCAGTCCTCCTGAAGCTTTCTTT. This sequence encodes CASSLAAASPPEAFF.

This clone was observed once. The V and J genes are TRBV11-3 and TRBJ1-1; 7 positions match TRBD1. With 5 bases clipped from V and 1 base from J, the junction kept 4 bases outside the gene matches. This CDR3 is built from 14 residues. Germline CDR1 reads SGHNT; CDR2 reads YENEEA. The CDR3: CASSQGQTNTEAFF. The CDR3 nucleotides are TGTGCCAGCAGCCAGGGACAGACGAACACTGAAGCTTTCTTT.

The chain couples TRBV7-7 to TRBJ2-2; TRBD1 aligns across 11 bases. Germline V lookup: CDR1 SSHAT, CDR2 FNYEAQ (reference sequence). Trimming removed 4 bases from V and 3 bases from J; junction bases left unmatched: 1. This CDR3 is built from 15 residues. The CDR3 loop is CASSSGQGDTGELFF. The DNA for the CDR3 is TGTGCCAGCAGCTCGGGACAGGGGGACACCGGGGAGCTGTTTTTT.

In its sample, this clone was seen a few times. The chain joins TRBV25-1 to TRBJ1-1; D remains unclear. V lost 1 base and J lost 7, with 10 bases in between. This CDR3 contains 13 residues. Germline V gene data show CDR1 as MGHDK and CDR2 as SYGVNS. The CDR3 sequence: CASSELERSEAFF. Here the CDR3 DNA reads TGTGCCAGCAGTGAATTGGAGAGGAGTGAAGCTTTCTTT.

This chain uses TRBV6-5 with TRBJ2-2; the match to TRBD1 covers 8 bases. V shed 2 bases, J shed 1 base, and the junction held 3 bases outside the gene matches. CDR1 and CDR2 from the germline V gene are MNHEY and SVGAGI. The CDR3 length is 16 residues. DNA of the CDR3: TGTGCCAGCAGTTACGGGGACAGGAGGAACACCGGGGAGCTGTTTTTT. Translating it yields CASSYGDRRNTGELFF.

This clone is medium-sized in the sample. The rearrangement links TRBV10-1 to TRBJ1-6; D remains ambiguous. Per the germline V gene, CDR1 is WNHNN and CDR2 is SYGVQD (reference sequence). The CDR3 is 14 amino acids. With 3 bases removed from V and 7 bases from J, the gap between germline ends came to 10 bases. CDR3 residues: CASSEGRENSPLHF. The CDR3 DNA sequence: TGCGCCAGCAGTGAAGGCAGAGAGAATTCACCCCTCCACTTT.